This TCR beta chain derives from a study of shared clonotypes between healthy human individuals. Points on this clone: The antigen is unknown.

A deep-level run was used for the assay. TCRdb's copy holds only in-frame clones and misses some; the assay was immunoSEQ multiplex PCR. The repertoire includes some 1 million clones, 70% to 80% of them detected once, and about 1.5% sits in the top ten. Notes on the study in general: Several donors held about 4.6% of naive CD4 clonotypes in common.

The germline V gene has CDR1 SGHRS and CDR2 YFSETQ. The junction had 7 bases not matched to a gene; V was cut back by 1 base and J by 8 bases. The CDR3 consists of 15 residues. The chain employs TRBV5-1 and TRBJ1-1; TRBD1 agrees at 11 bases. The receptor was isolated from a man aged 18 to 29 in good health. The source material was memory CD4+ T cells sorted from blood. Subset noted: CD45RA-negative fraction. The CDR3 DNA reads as TGCGCCAGCAGCTTGAGTAGGACAGGGGGCGCGGAAGCTTTCTTT. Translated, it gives CASSLSRTGGAEAFF.